The 30 T cell receptor beta chains given below trace back to one sample, sequenced in a study of T-cell reconstitution after alpha-beta-depleted transplantation in children. A library of TCRbeta sequences, prepared with unique molecular identifiers, was generated. TCRdb independently ran MiXCR on the PCR reads; one entry per CDR3 protein. The repertoire includes 90,000 to 100,000 distinct CDR3 sequences, more than 20% of them detected once, and about 21% sits in the top ten. The sample here was PBMCs, taken before TCRalphabeta/CD19-depleted stem cell transplant. The receptor source for this set is a boy aged 2 to 10 with acute lymphoblastic leukemia, due to receive a stem cell transplant.

The chain combines TRBV5-5 with TRBJ1-5, with D possibly being TRBD1 (6 bases). V was pared by 2 bases and J by 3 bases, with 12 bases between. The CDR3 runs to 15 residues. Looked up from germline, CDR1 is SGHKS and CDR2 is YYEKEE (reference sequence). CDR3 bases: TGTGCCAGCAGCTTAATGGGGGGCCTCAATCAGCCCCAGCATTTT. This encodes CASSLMGGLNQPQHF.

The chain is built from TRBV30 and TRBJ2-7; 7 nucleotides align to TRBD2. V lost 3 bases, J lost 4 bases, and 21 bases stayed unmatched. Germline loops: CDR1 GTSNPN, CDR2 SVGIG (reference sequence). The CDR3 covers 18 residues. The CDR3 region is CAWSPVSPFAGEEYEQYF. The CDR3 bases are TGTGCCTGGAGCCCAGTCTCTCCCTTTGCGGGAGAGGAATACGAGCAGTACTTC.

This clonotype was detected only a few times. The chain recombines TRBV20-1 with TRBJ1-2, with TRBD1 as a possible D gene (6 bases). The CDR3 totals 16 residues. In germline, CDR1 is DFQATT, CDR2 SNEGSKA (reference sequence). With 4 bases removed from V and 1 base from J, the gap between germline ends came to 19 bases. Written as DNA, the CDR3 is TGCAGTGCTAATACTTTGACAGGCTCCTTTAACTATGGCTACACCTTC. Translation: CSANTLTGSFNYGYTF.

The J gene is TRBJ2-7, the V gene TRBV5-4, with 8 bases fitting TRBD2. The trim removed 0 bases at V and 0 bases at J, leaving 5 bases unmatched. Germline CDR1 SGHNT, CDR2 YYREEE (reference sequence). The CDR3 length is 16 residues. In nucleotides, the CDR3 is TGTGCCAGCAGCTTGGCCGGGGGGGGAGTCTCCTACGAGCAGTACTTC. Protein sequence: CASSLAGGGVSYEQYF.

This clonotype was seen repeatedly, ten times or more. The rearrangement uses TRBV14 and TRBJ2-6; TRBD1 is a possible D gene (6 bases). The CDR3 runs 20 residues. Germline CDR1 reads SGHDN; CDR2 reads FVKESK. V was cut by 4 bases and J by 3 bases, with 25 bases left in between. The CDR3 is CASSLDSPADRPIGANVLTF. The DNA of the CDR3 is TGTGCCAGCAGCCTTGATTCCCCGGCCGACAGGCCCATTGGGGCCAACGTCCTGACTTTC.

Concerning this clonotype itself: A much bigger clone sits one base away, suggesting this may be a read error. DNA for the CDR3: TGCGCCAGCCGCTTGTTACTAGTCCAAGAGACCCAGTACTTC. Translating it yields CASRLLLVQETQYF. The chain has TRBV5-1 and TRBJ2-5; perhaps TRBD2 as D (5 bases). CDR1 is SGHRS, CDR2 YFSETQ, per germline. The CDR3 runs 14 residues.

This clonotype has only a few counts. The genes are TRBV20-1 and TRBJ2-3; 10 nucleotides line up with TRBD1. V gave up 6 bases and J gave up 7 bases; unmatched junction bases: 7. Germline V gives CDR1 DFQATT, CDR2 SNEGSKA (reference sequence). The CDR3 is 13 residues long. CDR3 DNA sequence: TGCAGTGCGTCCGGGACAGGGGTGTATACGCAGTATTTT. Protein sequence: CSASGTGVYTQYF.

This clonotype was seen more than once but under ten times. The J gene is TRBJ1-1, the V gene TRBV29-1; TRBD1 is a possible D gene (6 bases). Trimming shortened V by 6 bases and J by 0 bases, and 14 bases separated the two germline ends. CDR3 size: 14 residues. Germline loops: CDR1 SQVTM, CDR2 ANQGSEA. The CDR3 sequence: CSVAPGGLNTEAFF. The CDR3 region has the DNA TGCAGCGTCGCCCCGGGGGGCCTGAACACTGAAGCTTTCTTT.

This clonotype was seen a handful of times. This sequence joins TRBV27 and TRBJ2-7; D assignment may be TRBD1 or TRBD2 (5 bases each). V was trimmed by 1 base and J by 0 bases, leaving 10 bases between them. There are 15 residues in the CDR3. Germline CDR1 reads MNHEY; CDR2 reads SMNVEV (reference sequence). This chain's CDR3 is CASSLFPGTSYEQYF. Here the CDR3 DNA reads TGTGCCAGCAGTTTATTTCCAGGGACCTCCTACGAGCAGTACTTC.

This clonotype was observed a few times. This chain links TRBV10-1 with TRBJ2-2; 8 bases map to TRBD2. V lost 6 bases to trimming and J lost 6 bases; unmatched junction nucleotides: 3. The CDR3 has 13 residues. Germline loops: CDR1 WNHNN, CDR2 SYGVQD (reference sequence). CDR3 protein: CASRSAGAGELFF. The DNA for the CDR3 is TGCGCCAGCAGGTCAGCGGGAGCCGGGGAGCTGTTTTTT.

The chain recombines TRBV20-1 with TRBJ2-1; no firm D call. CDR1 is DFQATT and CDR2 is SNEGSKA in the germline V gene (reference sequence). CDR3 length: 11 residues. The germline V and J ends were trimmed by 3 bases and 9 bases, with 9 bases remaining between them. This CDR3 reads CSARRLGEQFF. CDR3 coding DNA: TGCAGTGCTAGGCGGTTGGGTGAGCAGTTCTTC.

The rearrangement uses TRBV6-1 and TRBJ2-5, with 10 bases identical to TRBD2. V lost 7 bases, J lost 4 bases, and 3 bases stayed unmatched. Germline lookup yields CDR1 MNHNS and CDR2 SASEGT. There are 13 residues in the CDR3. The CDR3 DNA reads as TGTGCCAGCACTCGACTAGCGGGAGAGACCCAGTACTTC. It specifies CASTRLAGETQYF.

The chain has TRBV21-1 and TRBJ2-1; TRBD2, the table's D call, lacks a check against the DNA. TRBV21-1 corresponds to a pseudogene. The length of the CDR3 is 18 residues. CDR3 nucleotide sequence: TGTGCCAGCAGCAAAGAACGCCTAGCGGAGGGGCCGGCTAAGGAGCAGTTCTTC. Protein sequence: CASSKERLAEGPAKEQFF.

The CDR3 loop is CASSLGQGASYGYTF. The CDR3 DNA sequence: TGCGCCAGCAGCTTGGGACAGGGAGCCTCCTATGGCTACACCTTC. V is TRBV5-1 and J is TRBJ1-2, with 7 positions matching TRBD1. The CDR3 is 15 amino acids. Germline-derived CDR1 and CDR2 are SGHRS and YFSETQ. The junction had 6 bases not matched to a gene; V was cut back by 0 bases and J by 4 bases.

This clonotype has at least ten counts. The chain employs TRBV18 and TRBJ2-4; D ambiguous. This CDR3 has 13 amino acids. Germline V gene sequence: CDR1 KGHSH, CDR2 LQKENI. The germline V and J ends were trimmed by 4 bases and 2 bases, with 6 bases remaining between them. In nucleotides, the CDR3 is TGTGCCAGCTCACTGGACCCCAAAAACATTCAGTACTTC. The encoded protein is CASSLDPKNIQYF.

This clonotype has more than one count but fewer than ten. The V and J genes are TRBV27 and TRBJ2-1, with a weak D call TRBD2 (6 bases). The CDR3 has 15 amino acids. V dropped 7 bases and J dropped 2 bases, with 15 bases sitting between them. Germline V gene sequence: CDR1 MNHEY, CDR2 SMNVEV (reference sequence). The CDR3 protein is CASKNSGGAYNEQFF. As DNA, the CDR3 is TGTGCCAGCAAGAATAGCGGAGGGGCCTACAATGAGCAGTTCTTC.

The chain uses TRBV28 and TRBJ1-1; D remains ambiguous. Germline V gene sequence: CDR1 MDHEN, CDR2 SYDVKM. The CDR3 totals 13 residues. Deletions cut 5 bases from V and 7 bases from J, with 14 bases between. The CDR3 region is CASSEGSESEAFF. DNA of the CDR3: TGTGCCAGCAGTGAGGGATCGGAAAGTGAAGCTTTCTTT.

The chain employs TRBV27 and TRBJ2-7, with TRBD1 identical over 8 bases. The V gene end was trimmed by 6 bases and the J gene end by 3 bases; junction bases not matched to a gene: 10. This CDR3 has 15 amino acids. CDR1 MNHEY and CDR2 SMNVEV come from the germline V gene (reference sequence). The CDR3 reads CASSIEPGQDYEQYF. The CDR3 nucleotides read TGTGCCAGCAGCATTGAGCCGGGACAGGACTACGAGCAGTACTTC.

The chain recombines TRBV4-3 with TRBJ2-5; 10 nucleotides line up with TRBD2. The trim removed 4 bases at V and 5 bases at J, leaving 22 bases unmatched. The germline CDR1 and CDR2 sequences are LGHNA and YSLEER. The CDR3 sequence is 20 residues long. The CDR3 DNA is TGCGCCAGCAGCCCAAGATGGGGTCAACTAGCGGGATCACGAGGGGAGACCCAGTACTTC. It translates to CASSPRWGQLAGSRGETQYF.

There are many counts of this clonotype. The gene calls are TRBV4-3 and TRBJ2-7; TRBD1 matches at 7 bases. J was trimmed by 3 bases and V by 0 bases; bases with no gene match: 8. The CDR3 extends over 16 amino acids. Germline assignment: CDR1 LGHNA and CDR2 YSLEER. CDR3 in DNA: TGCGCCAGCAGCCAAGAGTGGGACAGTGGTTACTACGAGCAGTACTTC. Its protein is CASSQEWDSGYYEQYF.

This clonotype has only a few counts. The J gene is TRBJ2-3, the V gene TRBV10-3; 8 bases align to TRBD2. Looked up from germline, CDR1 is ENHRY and CDR2 is SYGVKD. Germline trimming cut 5 bases from V and 0 bases from J; bases unmatched to any gene: 4. The CDR3 contains 15 residues. As DNA, the CDR3 is TGTGCCATCAGTCCTGGCGGGGGGAGCACAGATACGCAGTATTTT. This translates into CAISPGGGSTDTQYF.

Worth noting for this clonotype: It may be a read error: a sequence one base away is much more abundant. V and J are TRBV28 and TRBJ1-5; TRBD1 aligns across 8 bases. V shed 3 bases, J shed 6 bases, and the junction held 13 bases outside the gene matches. The CDR3 has 17 residues. Germline CDR1 MDHEN, CDR2 SYDVKM. CDR3 in amino acids: CASSFRTGRKGGQPQHF. In DNA form, the CDR3 reads TGTGCCAGCAGTTTTCGGACAGGGAGGAAAGGGGGTCAGCCCCAGCATTTT.

This clonotype was seen a few times. The gene calls are TRBV7-9 and TRBJ2-3, with D unresolved. Germline loops: CDR1 SEHNR, CDR2 FQNEAQ (reference sequence). This CDR3 has 14 amino acids. The V end lost 7 bases, the J end lost 1 base, and 12 bases lay between the germline ends. In nucleotides, the CDR3 is TGTGCCAGCACCATGAGGTCGGGCACAGATACGCAGTATTTT. As protein: CASTMRSGTDTQYF.

CDR3: CASNPGLGEKLFF. CDR3 nucleotides: TGTGCCAGCAACCCAGGGTTAGGTGAAAAACTGTTTTTT. The chain recombines TRBV6-1 with TRBJ1-4, with D perhaps TRBD1 (5 bases). V was trimmed by 7 bases and J by 7 bases, leaving 13 bases between them. CDR1 is MNHNS and CDR2 is SASEGT in the germline V gene. The CDR3 consists of 13 residues.

The V call is TRBV5-6, the J call TRBJ2-1, with TRBD2 identical over 10 bases. This CDR3 region has 16 residues. Germline CDR1 SGHDT, CDR2 YYEEEE. The V and J ends lost 4 bases and 6 bases, in that order; junction bases with no gene match: 10. DNA for the CDR3: TGTGCCAGCAGCGGGGGGTGGGCTAGCGGGAGCAATGAGCAGTTCTTC. This gives the protein CASSGGWASGSNEQFF. Filled out from reference TRBV5-6 and TRBJ2-1, the complete variable domain reads DAGVTQSPTHLIKTRGQQVTLRCSPKSGHDTVSWYQQALGQGPQFIFQYYEEEERQRGNFPDRFSGHQFPNYSSELNVNALLLGDSALYLCASSGGWASGSNEQFFGPGTRLTVL.

This clonotype was detected many times. The chain combines TRBV30 with TRBJ2-3; no reliable D call. Germline V gives CDR1 GTSNPN, CDR2 SVGIG (reference sequence). V lost 1 base and J lost 6, with 5 bases in between. The CDR3 is 11 residues long. Here the CDR3 reads CAWSGADTQYF. Written as DNA, the CDR3 is TGTGCCTGGAGTGGGGCCGATACGCAGTATTTT.

This chain links TRBV2 with TRBJ2-1, with a weak D call TRBD2 (6 bases). Germline V gives CDR1 SNHLY, CDR2 FYNNEI. V lost 2 bases to trimming and J lost 4 bases, with 12 bases between them. CDR3 length: 15 residues. CDR3 protein: CASSEPGLGYNEQFF. In DNA form, the CDR3 reads TGTGCCAGCAGTGAACCGGGACTGGGATACAATGAGCAGTTCTTC.

The V gene is TRBV28, the J gene TRBJ2-4, with 7 bases aligning to TRBD1. The CDR3 runs 15 residues. J gave up 6 bases and V 8 bases, and 13 bases lay outside the gene matches. The germline V gene has CDR1 MDHEN and CDR2 SYDVKM. As DNA, the CDR3 is TGTGCCAGCTCTAAGGAGACAGGGATGTCAAACATTCAGTACTTC. Residues: CASSKETGMSNIQYF.

A note on this clonotype: A read error may produce the germline difference seen at one junction end. J is TRBJ2-7 and V is TRBV20-1; TRBD2 matches at 8 bases. Germline values: CDR1 DFQATT, CDR2 SNEGSKA (reference sequence). The CDR3 runs 16 residues. CDR3 in amino acids: CSARDRSGRASYDQYF. CDR3 bases: TGCAGTGCTAGAGATCGAAGCGGGAGAGCTTCCTACGATCAGTACTTC.

V and J are TRBV28 and TRBJ1-6; D is ambiguous. Germline CDR1 is MDHEN and CDR2 is SYDVKM. The CDR3 is made up of 13 amino acids. V was clipped by 2 bases and J by 8 bases, with 7 bases between them. The DNA for the CDR3 is TGTGCCAGCAGTTTAGTCCCTGATTCACCCCTCCACTTT. Translation: CASSLVPDSPLHF.